A selection of T cell receptor beta chains follows, all from one sample in a study of beta chain features in type 1 diabetes. Profiled with immunoSEQ multiplex PCR; TCRdb holds only in-frame clones, not every one. The sample yields about 360,000 clones, roughly 12% seen once. The material sequenced was naive CD4+ T cells from blood. The receptors come from a man aged 18 to 30 in good health. Both conserved end residues are part of each CDR3. D genes are given only for firm matches.

V gene	J gene	CDR3 length	D gene	CDR3 protein
TRBV28	TRBJ2-1	11	TRBD1	CASNRGTEQFF
TRBV30	TRBJ2-7	12	NA	CASAKQGYEQYF
TRBV30	TRBJ1-5	12	NA	CAWSQGWQPQHF
TRBV18	TRBJ2-2	16	TRBD2	CASSAGGPANTGELFF
TRBV5-6	TRBJ2-7	15	NA	CASSLAGARSYEQYF
TRBV5-1	TRBJ2-5	16	NA	CASSLAGILGVETQYF
TRBV30	TRBJ1-1	12	NA	CAWSSGQSQAFF
TRBV6-6	TRBJ2-2	15	NA	CASRTRQTNTGELFF
TRBV6-5	TRBJ2-1	14	TRBD2	CASRSDGGGNEQFF
TRBV7-2	TRBJ2-3	14	NA	CASSLAGGPHTQYF
TRBV6-1	TRBJ2-7	15	TRBD2	CASRLLGAGGYEQYF
TRBV6-1	TRBJ2-4	12	TRBD1	CASSGTGGIQYF
TRBV10-3	TRBJ1-5	13	NA	CAISDKGDQPQHF
TRBV28	TRBJ2-7	13	TRBD2	CASSGGGTYEQYF
TRBV15	TRBJ2-1	17	TRBD2	CATSRGGTSGQYNEQFF
TRBV4-3	TRBJ2-1	16	NA	CASSQDIGQRYNEQFF
TRBV11-3	TRBJ2-3	15	NA	CASSSDGTSTDTQYF
TRBV28	TRBJ1-5	13	NA	CASSHGGAQPQHF
TRBV28	TRBJ2-5	13	TRBD1	CATGQGALETQYF
TRBV18	TRBJ1-2	9	NA	CARLVGYTF
TRBV9	TRBJ2-5	15	NA	CASSPSQGQWETQYF
TRBV7-2	TRBJ2-3	16	TRBD2	CASSLPGLAVADTQYF
TRBV23-1	TRBJ2-7	15	NA	CASSQSTQPYYEQYF
TRBV18	TRBJ2-1	14	TRBD2	CASSPGTSPNEQFF
TRBV11-2	TRBJ2-1	14	NA	CASRLDLGANEQFF
TRBV13	TRBJ1-6	17	NA	CASSLAGSGSYNSPLHF
TRBV5-1	TRBJ2-1	14	TRBD2	CASKASGPYNEQFF
TRBV4-3	TRBJ1-1	15	NA	CASSQGPLPSGEAFF